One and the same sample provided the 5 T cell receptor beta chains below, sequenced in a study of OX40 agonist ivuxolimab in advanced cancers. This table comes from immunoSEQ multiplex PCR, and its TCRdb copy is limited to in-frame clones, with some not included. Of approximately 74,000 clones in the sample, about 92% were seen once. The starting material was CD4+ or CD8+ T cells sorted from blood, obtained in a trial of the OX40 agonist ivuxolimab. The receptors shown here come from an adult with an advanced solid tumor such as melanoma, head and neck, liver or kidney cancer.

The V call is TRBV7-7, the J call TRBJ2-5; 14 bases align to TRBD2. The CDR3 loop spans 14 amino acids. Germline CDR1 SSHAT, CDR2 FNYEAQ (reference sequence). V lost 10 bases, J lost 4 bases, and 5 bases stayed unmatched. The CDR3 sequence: CAIAGLAGAETQYF. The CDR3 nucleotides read TGTGCCATAGCGGGACTAGCGGGAGCAGAGACCCAGTACTTC.

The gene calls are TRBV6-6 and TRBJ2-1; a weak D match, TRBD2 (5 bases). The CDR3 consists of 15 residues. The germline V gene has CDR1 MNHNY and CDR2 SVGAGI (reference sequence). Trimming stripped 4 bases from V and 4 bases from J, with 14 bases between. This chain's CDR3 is CASSWKRDKYNEQFF. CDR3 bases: TGTGCCAGCAGTTGGAAGAGGGATAAGTACAATGAGCAGTTCTTC.

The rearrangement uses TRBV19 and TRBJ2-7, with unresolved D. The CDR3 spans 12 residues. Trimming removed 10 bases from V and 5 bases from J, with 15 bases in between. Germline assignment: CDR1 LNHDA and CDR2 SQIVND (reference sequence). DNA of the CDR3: TGTGCCACTTCAGTCTTAGGAGACGAGCAGTACTTC. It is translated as CATSVLGDEQYF.

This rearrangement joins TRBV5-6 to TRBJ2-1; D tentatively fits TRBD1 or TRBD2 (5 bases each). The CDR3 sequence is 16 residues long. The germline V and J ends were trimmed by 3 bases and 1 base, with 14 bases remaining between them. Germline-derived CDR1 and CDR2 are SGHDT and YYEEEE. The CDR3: CASSYPRGASYNEQFF. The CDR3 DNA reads TGTGCCAGCAGCTACCCAAGGGGAGCATCCTACAATGAGCAGTTCTTC.

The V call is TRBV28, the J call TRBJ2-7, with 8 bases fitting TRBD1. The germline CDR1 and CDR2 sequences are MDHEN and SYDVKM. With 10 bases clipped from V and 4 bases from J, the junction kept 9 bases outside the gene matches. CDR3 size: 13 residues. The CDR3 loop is CATHRQGSYEQYF. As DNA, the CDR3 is TGTGCCACCCATCGACAGGGGAGTTACGAGCAGTACTTC.